These T cell receptor beta chains were read from a single sample in a study of blood T cell repertoires in COVID-19. The assay was immunoSEQ multiplex PCR, and TCRdb's table has in-frame clones only and misses some. The sample lists about 64,000 clones; around 73% were seen once. The specimen was peripheral blood. The receptors here all came from an elderly man with acute or convalescent COVID-19. The CDR3 runs from the conserved cysteine through the conserved F or W. A D gene is named only where the DNA matches it firmly. The listing skips clone size in some rows; elsewhere it reads once, few, many or a size class.

j_gene: TRBJ2-3
abundance: few
d_gene: TRBD1
v_gene: TRBV2
len: 14
CDR3aa: CASRGTGGADTQYF
CDR3nt: TGTGCCAGCAGAGGGACAGGGGGCGCAGATACGCAGTATTTT

j_gene: TRBJ2-2
abundance: -
d_gene: TRBD1
v_gene: TRBV24-1
len: 15
CDR3aa: CATSDPDRGDGELFF
CDR3nt: TGTGCCACCAGTGACCCGGACAGGGGAGACGGGGAGCTGTTTTTT

j_gene: TRBJ2-1
abundance: -
d_gene: TRBD2
v_gene: TRBV11-3
len: 17
CDR3aa: CASSLDLSGRVPDEQFF
CDR3nt: TGTGCCAGCAGCTTAGATCTCAGCGGGAGAGTCCCCGATGAGCAGTTCTTC

j_gene: TRBJ2-1
abundance: -
d_gene: -
v_gene: TRBV6-5
len: 13
CDR3aa: CASHGRTYNEQFF
CDR3nt: TGTGCCAGCCACGGGAGAACCTACAATGAGCAGTTCTTC

j_gene: TRBJ1-4
abundance: -
d_gene: TRBD1
v_gene: TRBV5-1
len: 18
CDR3aa: CASSLAPGQGAGGEKLFF
CDR3nt: TGCGCCAGCAGCCTGGCGCCGGGACAGGGGGCCGGTGGGGAAAAACTGTTTTTT

j_gene: TRBJ1-2
abundance: -
d_gene: TRBD1
v_gene: TRBV3-1/TRBV3-2
len: 14
CDR3aa: CASSHRTGSYGYTF
CDR3nt: TGTGCCAGCAGCCATCGGACAGGGTCCTATGGCTACACCTTC

j_gene: TRBJ2-1
abundance: -
d_gene: -
v_gene: TRBV6-5
len: 14
CDR3aa: CASSTGALINEQFF
CDR3nt: TGTGCCAGCTCCACAGGAGCGCTAATCAATGAGCAGTTCTTC

j_gene: TRBJ1-3
abundance: -
d_gene: -
v_gene: TRBV12-3/TRBV12-4
len: 13
CDR3aa: CASSYLSGNTIYF
CDR3nt: TGTGCCAGCAGTTATCTTTCTGGAAACACCATATATTTT

j_gene: TRBJ2-3
abundance: -
d_gene: TRBD2
v_gene: TRBV9
len: 17
CDR3aa: CASSERGLAVSTDTQYF
CDR3nt: TGTGCCAGCAGCGAGCGGGGACTAGCGGTTAGCACAGATACGCAGTATTTT

j_gene: TRBJ2-1
abundance: -
d_gene: -
v_gene: TRBV12-3/TRBV12-4
len: 13
CDR3aa: CASSSGGRGEQFF
CDR3nt: TGTGCCAGCAGTTCTGGGGGCCGCGGTGAGCAGTTCTTC

j_gene: TRBJ1-6
abundance: -
d_gene: TRBD1
v_gene: TRBV7-9
len: 15
CDR3aa: CASSLEGQGNSPLHF
CDR3nt: TGTGCCAGCAGCTTAGAGGGACAGGGAAATTCACCCCTCCACTTT

j_gene: TRBJ2-7
abundance: -
d_gene: -
v_gene: TRBV19
len: 17
CDR3aa: CASSIGGLGGETYEQYF
CDR3nt: TGTGCCAGTAGTATAGGAGGGTTGGGGGGAGAAACCTACGAGCAGTACTTC

j_gene: TRBJ2-7
abundance: once
d_gene: TRBD1
v_gene: TRBV6-5
len: 11
CDR3aa: CATGQGYEQYF
CDR3nt: TGTGCCACGGGACAGGGGTACGAGCAGTACTTC

j_gene: TRBJ1-1
abundance: -
d_gene: TRBD1
v_gene: TRBV6-5
len: 15
CDR3aa: CASSYAGTGRTEAFF
CDR3nt: TGTGCCAGCAGTTACGCCGGGACAGGTAGGACTGAAGCTTTCTTT

j_gene: TRBJ2-6
abundance: -
d_gene: -
v_gene: TRBV7-3
len: 15
CDR3aa: CASSLSGSGANVLTF
CDR3nt: TGTGCCAGCAGCTTATCGGGCTCTGGGGCCAACGTCCTGACTTTC

j_gene: TRBJ1-3
abundance: once
d_gene: -
v_gene: TRBV2
len: 12
CDR3aa: CASSEAGNTIYF
CDR3nt: TGTGCCAGCAGTGAAGCCGGGAACACCATATATTTT

j_gene: TRBJ1-2
abundance: -
d_gene: -
v_gene: TRBV3-1/TRBV3-2
len: 19
CDR3aa: CASSQYRPRQAGRNYGYTF
CDR3nt: TGTGCCAGCAGCCAATACCGCCCGAGACAGGCCGGTAGGAACTATGGCTACACCTTC

j_gene: TRBJ1-6
abundance: -
d_gene: -
v_gene: TRBV6-1
len: 13
CDR3aa: CASSEYGRSPLHF
CDR3nt: TGTGCCAGCAGTGAATATGGGAGATCACCCCTCCACTTT

j_gene: TRBJ2-1
abundance: -
d_gene: TRBD1
v_gene: TRBV29-1
len: 11
CDR3aa: CSVGTGYEQFF
CDR3nt: TGCAGCGTTGGGACAGGGTATGAGCAGTTCTTC

j_gene: TRBJ2-3
abundance: -
d_gene: TRBD2
v_gene: TRBV19
len: 16
CDR3aa: CASSKGLARSTDTQYF
CDR3nt: TGTGCCAGTAGTAAGGGACTAGCGCGAAGCACAGATACGCAGTATTTT

j_gene: TRBJ2-7
abundance: -
d_gene: -
v_gene: TRBV5-1
len: 14
CDR3aa: CASRTYHGHYEQYF
CDR3nt: TGCGCCAGCAGGACCTACCATGGACACTACGAGCAGTACTTC

j_gene: TRBJ1-1
abundance: -
d_gene: -
v_gene: TRBV29-1
len: 13
CDR3aa: CSSNSGSNTEAFF
CDR3nt: TGCAGCTCCAACTCCGGGAGTAACACTGAAGCTTTCTTT

j_gene: TRBJ1-2
abundance: -
d_gene: TRBD1
v_gene: TRBV19
len: 15
CDR3aa: CASSIEGTGPYGYTF
CDR3nt: TGTGCCAGTAGTATAGAGGGGACAGGCCCCTATGGCTACACCTTC

j_gene: TRBJ1-3
abundance: -
d_gene: -
v_gene: TRBV19
len: 15
CDR3aa: CASSLGGSGGNTIYF
CDR3nt: TGTGCCAGTAGCTTGGGGGGATCTGGTGGAAACACCATATATTTT

j_gene: TRBJ1-3
abundance: -
d_gene: TRBD1
v_gene: TRBV6-2/TRBV6-3
len: 17
CDR3aa: CASSLLHDRATGNTIYF
CDR3nt: TGTGCCAGCAGTTTACTACACGACAGGGCTACTGGAAACACCATATATTTT